Here is one T cell receptor beta chain with its context. Its antigen is unidentified. A split of CD4+ cells into CD45RA+ naive and CD45RA-negative memory subsets was performed. This sample was taken from a study of shared clonotypes between healthy human individuals. Overall study findings and caveats: The generation probabilities recorded for non-shared clonotypes fell below those of clonotypes shared by all four donors.

This CDR3 has 15 amino acids. Trimming pared 1 base from V and 2 bases from J, leaving 9 bases between. CDR1 and CDR2 from the germline V gene are SGHAT and FQNNGV. Assay: immunoSEQ multiplex PCR; the TCRdb copy retains only in-frame clones and omits some. The sample records more than 2 million clones, roughly 96% being singletons. What was sequenced was naive CD4+ T cells sorted from blood. Regarding subset: CD45RA+ positively selected. This chain joins TRBV11-2 and TRBJ1-5; D perhaps matches TRBD1 (6 bases). This clonotype was sampled from a man between 18 and 35 years old in good health. CDR3 nucleotide sequence: TGTGCCAGCAGCTTAGGGGCAGGGGGCAATCAGCCCCAGCATTTT. It is translated as CASSLGAGGNQPQHF.